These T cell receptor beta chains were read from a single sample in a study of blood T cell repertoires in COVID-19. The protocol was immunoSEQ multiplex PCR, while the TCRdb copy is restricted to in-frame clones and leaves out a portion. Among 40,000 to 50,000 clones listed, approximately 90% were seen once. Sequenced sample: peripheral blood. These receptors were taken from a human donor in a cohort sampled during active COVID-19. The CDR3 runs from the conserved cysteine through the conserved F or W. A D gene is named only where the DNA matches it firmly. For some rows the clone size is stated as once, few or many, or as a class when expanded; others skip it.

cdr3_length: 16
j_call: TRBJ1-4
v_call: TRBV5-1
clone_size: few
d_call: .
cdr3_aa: CASSLAPPGTNEKLFF
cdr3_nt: TGCGCCAGCAGCTTGGCCCCCCCGGGAACTAATGAAAAACTGTTTTTT

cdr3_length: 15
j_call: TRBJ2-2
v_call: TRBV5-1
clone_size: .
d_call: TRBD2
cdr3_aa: CASSFRRESTGELFF
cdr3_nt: TGCGCCAGCAGCTTCAGGCGGGAGAGCACCGGGGAGCTGTTTTTT

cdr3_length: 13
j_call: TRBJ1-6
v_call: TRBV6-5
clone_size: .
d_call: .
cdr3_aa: CASNPTYNSPLHF
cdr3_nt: TGTGCCAGCAATCCTACCTATAATTCACCCCTCCACTTT

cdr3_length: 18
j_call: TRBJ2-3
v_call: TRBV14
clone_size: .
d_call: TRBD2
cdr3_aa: CASSDRRTSGRESDTQYF
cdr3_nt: TGTGCCAGCAGCGACCGCCGGACTAGCGGGAGGGAGTCAGATACGCAGTATTTT

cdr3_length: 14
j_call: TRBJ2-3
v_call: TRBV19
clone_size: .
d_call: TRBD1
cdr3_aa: CASKDRPSTDTQYF
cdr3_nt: TGTGCCAGTAAGGACAGGCCTAGCACAGATACGCAGTATTTT

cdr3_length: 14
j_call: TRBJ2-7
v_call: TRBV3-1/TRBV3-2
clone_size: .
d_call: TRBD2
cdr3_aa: CASSPTSGSREQYF
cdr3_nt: TGTGCCAGCAGCCCGACTAGCGGGAGTCGCGAGCAGTACTTC

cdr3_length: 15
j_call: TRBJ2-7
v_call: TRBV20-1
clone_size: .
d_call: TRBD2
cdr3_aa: CSASEDSGATYEQYF
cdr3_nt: TGCAGTGCTAGTGAAGACAGCGGGGCAACCTACGAGCAGTACTTC

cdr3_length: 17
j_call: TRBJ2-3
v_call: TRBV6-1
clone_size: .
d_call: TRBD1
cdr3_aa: CASSEGMGAGGADTQYF
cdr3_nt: TGTGCCAGCAGTGAAGGAATGGGGGCAGGGGGCGCAGATACGCAGTATTTT

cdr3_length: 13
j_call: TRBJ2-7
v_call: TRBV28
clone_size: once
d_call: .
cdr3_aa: CASSWDFAYEQYF
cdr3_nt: TGTGCCAGCAGTTGGGACTTTGCCTACGAGCAGTACTTC

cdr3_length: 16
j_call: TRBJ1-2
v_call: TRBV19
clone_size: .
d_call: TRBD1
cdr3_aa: CASSMGQGALYYGYTF
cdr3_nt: TGTGCCAGTAGTATGGGACAGGGGGCCCTCTATTATGGCTACACCTTC

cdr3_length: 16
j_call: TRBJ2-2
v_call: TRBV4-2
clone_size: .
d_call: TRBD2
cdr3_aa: CASSQGEREGVGELFF
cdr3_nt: TGTGCCAGCAGCCAAGGGGAACGGGAGGGGGTCGGGGAGCTGTTTTTT

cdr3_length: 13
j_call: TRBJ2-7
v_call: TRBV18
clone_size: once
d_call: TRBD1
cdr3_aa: CASSPRQGDEQYF
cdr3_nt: TGTGCCAGCTCACCTAGACAGGGGGACGAGCAGTACTTC

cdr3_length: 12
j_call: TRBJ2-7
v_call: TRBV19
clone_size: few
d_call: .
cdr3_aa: CASSGDDNEQYF
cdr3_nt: TGTGCCAGTAGTGGCGACGACAACGAGCAGTACTTC

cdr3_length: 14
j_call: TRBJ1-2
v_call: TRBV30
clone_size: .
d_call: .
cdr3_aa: CAWSPLGANYGYTF
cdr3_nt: TGTGCCTGGAGCCCCCTGGGAGCTAACTATGGCTACACCTTC

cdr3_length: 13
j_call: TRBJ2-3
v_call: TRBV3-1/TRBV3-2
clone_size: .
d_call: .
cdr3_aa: CASRVEGGDTQYF
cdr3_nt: TGTGCCAGCCGCGTGGAGGGTGGGGATACGCAGTATTTT

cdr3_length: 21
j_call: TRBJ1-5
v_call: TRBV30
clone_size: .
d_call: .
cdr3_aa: CAWSILSVGQGMVGSNQPQHF
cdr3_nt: TGTGCCTGGAGTATTCTTTCGGTCGGTCAGGGGATGGTTGGGAGCAATCAGCCCCAGCATTTT

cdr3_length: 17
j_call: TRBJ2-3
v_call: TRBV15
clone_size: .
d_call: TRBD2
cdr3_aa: CATSDPASGPPTDTQYF
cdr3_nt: TGTGCCACCAGCGACCCAGCTAGCGGGCCCCCCACAGATACGCAGTATTTT

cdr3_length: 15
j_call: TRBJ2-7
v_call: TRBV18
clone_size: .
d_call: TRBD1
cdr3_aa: CASSPRTGHPYEQYF
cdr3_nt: TGTGCCAGCTCACCACGGACAGGACACCCCTACGAGCAGTACTTC

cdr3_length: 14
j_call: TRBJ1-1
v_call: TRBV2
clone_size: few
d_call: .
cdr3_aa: CATRGLRGNTEAFF
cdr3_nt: TGTGCCACACGCGGCCTCAGGGGGAACACTGAAGCTTTCTTT

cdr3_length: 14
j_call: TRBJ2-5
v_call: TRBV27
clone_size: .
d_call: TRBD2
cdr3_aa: CASSLSPGRETQYF
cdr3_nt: TGTGCCAGCAGTTTATCGCCCGGGAGGGAGACCCAGTACTTC

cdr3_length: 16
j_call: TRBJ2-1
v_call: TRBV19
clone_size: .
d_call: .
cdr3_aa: CASSRSDRPPYNEQFF
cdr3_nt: TGTGCCAGTAGTAGGTCGGACAGACCTCCCTACAATGAGCAGTTCTTC

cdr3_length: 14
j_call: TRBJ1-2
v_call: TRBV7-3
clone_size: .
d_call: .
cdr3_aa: CASSLLGDNYGYTF
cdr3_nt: TGTGCCAGCAGCTTATTAGGGGATAACTATGGCTACACCTTC

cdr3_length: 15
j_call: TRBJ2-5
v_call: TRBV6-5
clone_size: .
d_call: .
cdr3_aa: CASTGDTSWEETQYF
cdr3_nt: TGTGCCAGCACCGGGGATACCTCCTGGGAAGAGACCCAGTACTTC